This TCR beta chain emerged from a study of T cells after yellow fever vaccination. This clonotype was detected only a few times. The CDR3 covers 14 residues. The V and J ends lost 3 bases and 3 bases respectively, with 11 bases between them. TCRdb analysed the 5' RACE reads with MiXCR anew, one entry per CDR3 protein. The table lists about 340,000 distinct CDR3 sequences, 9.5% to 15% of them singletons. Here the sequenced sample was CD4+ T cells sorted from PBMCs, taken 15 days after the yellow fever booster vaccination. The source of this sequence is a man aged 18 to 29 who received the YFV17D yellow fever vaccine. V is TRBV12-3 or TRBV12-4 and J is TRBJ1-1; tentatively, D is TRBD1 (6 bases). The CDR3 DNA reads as TGTGCCAGCAGTTTTAGCCAGGGGCACACTGAAGCTTTCTTT. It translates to CASSFSQGHTEAFF.